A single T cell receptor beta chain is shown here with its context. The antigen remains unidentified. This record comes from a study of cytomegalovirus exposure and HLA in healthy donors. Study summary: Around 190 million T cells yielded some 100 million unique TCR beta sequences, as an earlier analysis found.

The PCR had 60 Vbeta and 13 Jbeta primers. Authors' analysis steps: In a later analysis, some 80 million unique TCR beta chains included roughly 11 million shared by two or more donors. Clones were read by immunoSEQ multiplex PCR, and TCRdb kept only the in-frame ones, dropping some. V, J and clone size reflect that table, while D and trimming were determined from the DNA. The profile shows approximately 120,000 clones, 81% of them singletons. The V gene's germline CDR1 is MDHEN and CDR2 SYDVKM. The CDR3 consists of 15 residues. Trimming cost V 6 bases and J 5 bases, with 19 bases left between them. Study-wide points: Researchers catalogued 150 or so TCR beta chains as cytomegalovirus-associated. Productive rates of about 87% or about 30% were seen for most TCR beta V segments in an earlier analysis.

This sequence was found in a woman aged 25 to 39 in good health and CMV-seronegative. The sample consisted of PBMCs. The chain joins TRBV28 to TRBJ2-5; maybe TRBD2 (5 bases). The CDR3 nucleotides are TGTGCCAGCAGATCCCAGTCGATTCCGGGGGAGACCCAGTACTTC. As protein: CASRSQSIPGETQYF.